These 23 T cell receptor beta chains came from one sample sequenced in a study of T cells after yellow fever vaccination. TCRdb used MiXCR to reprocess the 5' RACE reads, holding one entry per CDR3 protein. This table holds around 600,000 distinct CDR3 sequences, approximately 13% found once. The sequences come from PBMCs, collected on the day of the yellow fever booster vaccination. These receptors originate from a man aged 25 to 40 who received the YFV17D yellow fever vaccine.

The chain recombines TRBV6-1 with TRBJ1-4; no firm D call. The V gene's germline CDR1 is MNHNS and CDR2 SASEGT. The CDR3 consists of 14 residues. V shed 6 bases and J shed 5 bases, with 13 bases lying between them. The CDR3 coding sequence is TGTGCCAGCAGGAGAAGGGCCGCCAATGAAAAACTGTTTTTT. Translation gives CASRRRAANEKLFF.

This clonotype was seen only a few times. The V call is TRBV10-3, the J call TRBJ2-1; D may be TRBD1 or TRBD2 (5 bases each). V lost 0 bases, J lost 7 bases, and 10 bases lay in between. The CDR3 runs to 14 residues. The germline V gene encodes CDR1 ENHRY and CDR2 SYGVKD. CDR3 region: CAISESGVGNEQFF. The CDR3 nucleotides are TGTGCCATCAGTGAGTCGGGGGTAGGTAATGAGCAGTTCTTC.

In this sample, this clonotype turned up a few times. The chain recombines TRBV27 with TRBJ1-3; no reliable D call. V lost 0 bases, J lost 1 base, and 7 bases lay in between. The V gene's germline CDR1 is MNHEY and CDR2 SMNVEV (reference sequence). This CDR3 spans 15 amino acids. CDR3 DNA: TGTGCCAGCAGTTTATCGGGGTCATCTGGAAACACCATATATTTT. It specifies CASSLSGSSGNTIYF.

The CDR3 region is CASKRVLGRSTDTQYF. CDR3 coding DNA: TGTGCCAGTAAACGAGTACTGGGTCGGAGCACAGATACGCAGTATTTT. The chain employs TRBV19 and TRBJ2-3; D call uncertain. The CDR3 is made up of 16 amino acids. The germline V and J ends were trimmed by 7 bases and 0 bases, with 17 bases remaining between them. Germline V gene data show CDR1 as LNHDA and CDR2 as SQIVND (reference sequence).

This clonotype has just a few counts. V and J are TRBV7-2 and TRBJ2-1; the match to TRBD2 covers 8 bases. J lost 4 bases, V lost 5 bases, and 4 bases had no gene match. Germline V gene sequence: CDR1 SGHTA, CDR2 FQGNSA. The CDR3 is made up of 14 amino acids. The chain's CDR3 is CASSETSAYNEQFF. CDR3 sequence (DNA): TGTGCCAGCAGCGAGACTAGCGCATACAATGAGCAGTTCTTC.

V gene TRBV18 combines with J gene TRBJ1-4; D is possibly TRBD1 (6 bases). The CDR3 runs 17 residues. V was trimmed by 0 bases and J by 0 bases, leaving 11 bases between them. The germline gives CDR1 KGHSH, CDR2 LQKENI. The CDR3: CASSPPNRDSTNEKLFF. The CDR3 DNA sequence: TGTGCCAGCTCACCACCGAACAGGGACTCAACTAATGAAAAACTGTTTTTT.

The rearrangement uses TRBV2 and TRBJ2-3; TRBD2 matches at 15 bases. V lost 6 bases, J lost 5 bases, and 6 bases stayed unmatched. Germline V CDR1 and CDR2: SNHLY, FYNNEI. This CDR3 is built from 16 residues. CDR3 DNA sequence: TGTGCCAGCAGCGCCGGACTAGCGGGAGGGGTAGATACGCAGTATTTT. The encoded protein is CASSAGLAGGVDTQYF.

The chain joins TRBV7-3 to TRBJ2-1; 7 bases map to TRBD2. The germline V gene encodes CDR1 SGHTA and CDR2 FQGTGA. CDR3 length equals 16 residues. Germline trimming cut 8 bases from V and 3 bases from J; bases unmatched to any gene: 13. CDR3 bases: TGTGCCAGCGCCCCGTCGGGGGGAGTCGGCTACAATGAGCAGTTCTTC. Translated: CASAPSGGVGYNEQFF.

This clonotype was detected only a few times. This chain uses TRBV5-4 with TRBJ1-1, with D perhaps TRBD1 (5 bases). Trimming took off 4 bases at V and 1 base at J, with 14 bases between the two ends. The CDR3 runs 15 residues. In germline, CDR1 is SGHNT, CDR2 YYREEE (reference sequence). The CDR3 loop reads CASSRDGNSNTEAFF. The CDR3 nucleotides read TGTGCCAGCAGCCGGGACGGGAATTCGAACACTGAAGCTTTCTTT.

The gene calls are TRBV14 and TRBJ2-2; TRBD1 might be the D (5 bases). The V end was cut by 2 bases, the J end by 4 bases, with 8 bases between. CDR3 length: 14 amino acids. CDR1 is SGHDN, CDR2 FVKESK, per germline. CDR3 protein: CASSQLQGTGELFF. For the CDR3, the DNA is TGTGCCAGCAGCCAACTTCAGGGCACCGGGGAGCTGTTTTTT.

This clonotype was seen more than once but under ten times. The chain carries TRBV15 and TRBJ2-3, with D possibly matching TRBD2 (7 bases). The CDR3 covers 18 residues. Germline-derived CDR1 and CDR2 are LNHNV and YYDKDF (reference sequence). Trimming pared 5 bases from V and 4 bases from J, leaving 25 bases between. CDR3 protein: CATSPWGLGGGPADTQYF. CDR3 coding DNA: TGTGCCACCAGCCCTTGGGGGCTAGGGGGAGGGCCCGCAGATACGCAGTATTTT.

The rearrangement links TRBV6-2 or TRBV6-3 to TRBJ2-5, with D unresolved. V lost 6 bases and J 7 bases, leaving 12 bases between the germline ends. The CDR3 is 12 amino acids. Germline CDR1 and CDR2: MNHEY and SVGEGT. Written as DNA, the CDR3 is TGTGCCAGCAGGCACCCGACGGGGACCCAGTACTTC. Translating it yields CASRHPTGTQYF.

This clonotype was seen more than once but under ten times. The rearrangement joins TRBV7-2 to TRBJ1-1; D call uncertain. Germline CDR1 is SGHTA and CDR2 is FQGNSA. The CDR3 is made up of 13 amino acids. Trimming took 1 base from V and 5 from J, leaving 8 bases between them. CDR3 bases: TGTGCCAGCAGCTTAGTATTGGCGACTGAAGCTTTCTTT. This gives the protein CASSLVLATEAFF.

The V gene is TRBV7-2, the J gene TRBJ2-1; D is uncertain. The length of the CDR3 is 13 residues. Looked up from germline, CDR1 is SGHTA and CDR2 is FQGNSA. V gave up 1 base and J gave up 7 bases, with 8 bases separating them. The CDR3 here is CASSLELVNEQFF. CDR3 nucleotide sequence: TGTGCCAGCAGCTTAGAGCTGGTTAATGAGCAGTTCTTC.

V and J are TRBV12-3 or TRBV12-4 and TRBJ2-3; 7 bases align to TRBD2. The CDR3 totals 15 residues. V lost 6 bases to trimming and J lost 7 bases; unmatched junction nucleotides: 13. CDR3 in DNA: TGTGCCAGCAGCTCTAGCGGCCAGGGATTACATACGCAGTATTTT. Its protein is CASSSSGQGLHTQYF.

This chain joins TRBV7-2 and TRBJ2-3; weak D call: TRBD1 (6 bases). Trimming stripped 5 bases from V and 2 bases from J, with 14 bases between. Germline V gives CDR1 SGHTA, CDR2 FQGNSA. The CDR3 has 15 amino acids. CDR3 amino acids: CASSQGPYITDTQYF. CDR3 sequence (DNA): TGTGCCAGCAGCCAGGGGCCCTATATCACAGATACGCAGTATTTT.

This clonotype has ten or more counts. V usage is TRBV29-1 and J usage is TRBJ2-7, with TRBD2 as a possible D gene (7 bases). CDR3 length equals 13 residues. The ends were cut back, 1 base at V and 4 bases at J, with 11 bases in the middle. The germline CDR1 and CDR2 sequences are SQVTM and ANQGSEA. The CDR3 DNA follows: TGCAGCGTTGAAGGAGGGGGGGGTTACGAGCAGTACTTC. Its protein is CSVEGGGGYEQYF.

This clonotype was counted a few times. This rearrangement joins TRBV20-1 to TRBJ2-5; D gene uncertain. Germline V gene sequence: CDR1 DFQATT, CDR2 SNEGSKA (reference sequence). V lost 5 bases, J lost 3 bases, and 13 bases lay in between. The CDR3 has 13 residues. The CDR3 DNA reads TGCAGTGCTTCCACAAGCTTCAAAGAGACCCAGTACTTC. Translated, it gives CSASTSFKETQYF.

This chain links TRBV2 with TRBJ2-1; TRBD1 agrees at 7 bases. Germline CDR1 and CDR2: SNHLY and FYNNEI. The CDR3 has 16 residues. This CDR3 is CVGQKQGSTSYNEQFF. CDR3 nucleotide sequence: TGTGTCGGACAGAAACAGGGGTCTACCTCCTACAATGAGCAGTTCTTC.

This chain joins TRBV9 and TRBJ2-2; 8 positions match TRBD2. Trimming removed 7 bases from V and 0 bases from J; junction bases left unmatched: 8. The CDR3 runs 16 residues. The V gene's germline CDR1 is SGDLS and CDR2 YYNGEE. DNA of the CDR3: TGTGCCAGCTCCCCGGCGGGACTAGCGAACACCGGGGAGCTGTTTTTT. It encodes CASSPAGLANTGELFF.

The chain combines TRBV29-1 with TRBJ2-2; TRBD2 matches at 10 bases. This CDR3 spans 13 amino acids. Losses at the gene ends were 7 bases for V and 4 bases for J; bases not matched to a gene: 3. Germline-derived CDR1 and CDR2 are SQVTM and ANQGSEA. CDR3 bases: TGCAGCGCCGGGACTAGCGTCACCGGGGAGCTGTTTTTT. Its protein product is CSAGTSVTGELFF.

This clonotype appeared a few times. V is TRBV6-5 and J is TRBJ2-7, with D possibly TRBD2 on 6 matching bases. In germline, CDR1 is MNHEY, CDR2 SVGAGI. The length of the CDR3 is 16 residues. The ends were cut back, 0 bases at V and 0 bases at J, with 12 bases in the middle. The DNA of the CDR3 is TGTGCCAGCAGTTACTCGGCTAGCGTAAGCTCCTACGAGCAGTACTTC. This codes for CASSYSASVSSYEQYF.

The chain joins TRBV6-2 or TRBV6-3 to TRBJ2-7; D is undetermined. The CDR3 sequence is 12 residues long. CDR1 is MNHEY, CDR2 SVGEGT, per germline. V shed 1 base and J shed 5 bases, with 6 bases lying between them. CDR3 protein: CASSYLGNEQYF. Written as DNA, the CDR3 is TGTGCCAGCAGTTACTTGGGAAACGAGCAGTACTTC.